This is a list of T cell receptor beta chains from one sample in a study of blood T cell repertoires in COVID-19. Clones were sequenced by immunoSEQ multiplex PCR, and TCRdb holds only the in-frame ones, with some missing. The table shows 30,000 to 35,000 clones, with less than 85% occurring only once. The sequenced material came from peripheral blood. Receptor source: a human donor with acute or convalescent COVID-19. The donor label of this sample is uncertain. Both conserved end residues are part of each CDR3. Fields, in order: CDR3 length, V gene, D gene, J gene, clone size, CDR3 protein, CDR3 DNA. D genes are given only for firm matches. Clone size is not always given. Where it is, it says once, few, many or a class for expanded clones.

14	TRBV7-2	.	TRBJ2-5	once	CASSLGGVGETQYF	TGTGCCAGCAGCTTAGGCGGAGTTGGAGAGACCCAGTACTTC
15	TRBV28	.	TRBJ1-5	.	CASSKGGLGNQPQHF	TGTGCCAGCAGCAAAGGGGGATTAGGCAATCAGCCCCAGCATTTT
12	TRBV6-5	.	TRBJ1-1	once	CASSPGNTEAFF	TGTGCCAGCTCGCCAGGGAACACTGAAGCTTTCTTT
16	TRBV18	.	TRBJ2-5	.	CASSPSSATLQETQYF	TGTGCCAGCTCACCATCTAGCGCGACCCTCCAAGAGACCCAGTACTTC
14	TRBV6-5	.	TRBJ1-4	.	CASHSGDGVEKLFF	TGTGCCAGCCACTCGGGGGATGGGGTTGAAAAACTGTTTTTT
17	TRBV18	TRBD1	TRBJ2-2	.	CASSPALTGPGTGELFF	TGTGCCAGCTCACCGGCTTTGACAGGGCCGGGCACCGGGGAGCTGTTTTTT
18	TRBV14	.	TRBJ1-2	.	CASSQGLERSRLNYGYTF	TGTGCCAGCAGCCAAGGGTTAGAAAGGAGCAGACTTAACTATGGCTACACCTTC
14	TRBV6-6	TRBD1	TRBJ1-5	.	CASSSTGAPSAQHF	TGTGCCAGCAGTTCGACAGGGGCCCCCTCGGCCCAGCATTTT
18	TRBV27	TRBD1	TRBJ1-1	.	CASSLPPGTGGTNTEAFF	TGTGCCAGCAGTTTACCCCCCGGGACAGGGGGCACCAACACTGAAGCTTTCTTT
17	TRBV18	TRBD2	TRBJ2-2	.	CASSPGLAGDPTGELFF	TGTGCCAGCTCACCAGGACTAGCGGGAGACCCCACCGGGGAGCTGTTTTTT
15	TRBV27	.	TRBJ2-1	.	CASSLGWDSYNEQFF	TGTGCCAGCAGTTTAGGGTGGGACTCGTACAATGAGCAGTTCTTC
16	TRBV5-4	TRBD2	TRBJ2-5	.	CASSLRTSGGQETQYF	TGTGCCAGCAGCCTTAGGACTAGCGGGGGTCAAGAGACCCAGTACTTC
18	TRBV7-6	TRBD2	TRBJ2-1	.	CASSAVVVLAGGNNEQFF	TGTGCCAGCAGCGCCGTTGTAGTGCTAGCGGGAGGGAACAATGAGCAGTTCTTC
13	TRBV7-9	.	TRBJ2-5	.	CASSSYSQETQYF	TGTGCCAGCAGCTCATACAGCCAAGAGACCCAGTACTTC
16	TRBV28	TRBD2	TRBJ2-5	.	CASSPGTSGLQETQYF	TGTGCCAGCAGTCCCGGGACTAGCGGGCTCCAAGAGACCCAGTACTTC
14	TRBV7-2	.	TRBJ2-7	.	CASSKNTISYEQYF	TGTGCCAGCAGCAAAAACACAATCTCCTACGAGCAGTACTTC
13	TRBV7-8	TRBD1	TRBJ2-7	.	CASSRTGGNEQYF	TGTGCCAGCAGCCGTACAGGGGGGAACGAGCAGTACTTC
13	TRBV19	.	TRBJ2-5	.	CATSTGRTETQYF	TGTGCCACATCAACAGGGCGCACTGAGACCCAGTACTTC
17	TRBV4-1	TRBD2	TRBJ2-1	.	CASSLSSGGLTYNEQFF	TGCGCCAGCAGTCTCTCTAGCGGGGGGCTCACCTACAATGAGCAGTTCTTC
13	TRBV4-3	.	TRBJ2-7	.	CASSADSSYEQYF	TGCGCCAGCAGCGCGGACAGCTCCTACGAGCAGTACTTC
14	TRBV7-9	.	TRBJ1-1	once	CASSLGSGVTEAFF	TGTGCCAGCAGCTTAGGATCAGGGGTGACTGAAGCTTTCTTT
16	TRBV4-3	.	TRBJ1-5	once	CASSQQTGGGNQPQHF	TGCGCCAGCAGCCAGCAGACAGGCGGCGGCAATCAGCCCCAGCATTTT
14	TRBV9	.	TRBJ2-5	.	CASSVDGSQETQYF	TGTGCCAGCAGCGTAGATGGCAGCCAAGAGACCCAGTACTTC
15	TRBV23-1	TRBD2	TRBJ2-2	.	CASRENGGADGELFF	TGCGCCAGCAGGGAGAACGGGGGGGCCGACGGGGAGCTGTTTTTT
16	TRBV18	TRBD1	TRBJ1-6	.	CASSPSGQGNSSPLHF	TGTGCCAGCTCACCATCCGGACAGGGGAATAGTTCACCCCTCCACTTT
15	TRBV7-9	TRBD1	TRBJ2-1	.	CASSSSGTGNHEQFF	TGTGCCAGCAGCTCATCCGGGACAGGGAACCATGAGCAGTTCTTC
12	TRBV2	TRBD1	TRBJ1-2	.	CASSGTGDGYTF	TGTGCCAGCTCCGGGACAGGGGATGGCTACACCTTC
15	TRBV5-5	.	TRBJ2-7	.	CASSPGLQNSYEQYF	TGTGCCAGCAGCCCGGGACTCCAAAACTCCTACGAGCAGTACTTC
15	TRBV4-3	.	TRBJ1-4	.	CASSQDSQGGEKLFF	TGCGCCAGCAGCCAAGATAGCCAGGGAGGCGAAAAACTGTTTTTT
16	TRBV18	.	TRBJ1-5	few	CASSPRQGMGSQPQHF	TGTGCCAGCTCACCACGGCAGGGAATGGGATCTCAGCCCCAGCATTTT
13	TRBV5-1	TRBD2	TRBJ2-5	.	CASSGGGPETQYF	TGCGCCAGCAGCGGCGGGGGTCCGGAGACCCAGTACTTC
14	TRBV27	.	TRBJ1-2	.	CASSSYRANYGYTF	TGTGCCAGCAGTTCCTACAGGGCTAACTATGGCTACACCTTC
14	TRBV19	.	TRBJ1-4	once	CASSISATNEKLFF	TGTGCCAGTAGTATTTCAGCAACTAATGAAAAACTGTTTTTT
15	TRBV7-2	TRBD1	TRBJ1-2	once	CASSSPGQGIYGYTF	TGTGCCAGCAGCTCACCGGGACAGGGAATCTATGGCTACACCTTC
11	TRBV20-1	TRBD1	TRBJ1-2	few	CSGDRDHGYTF	TGCAGTGGAGACAGGGATCATGGCTACACCTTC
15	TRBV10-3	.	TRBJ1-3	.	CATSTGIVSGNTIYF	TGTGCCACCAGTACAGGGATCGTCTCTGGAAACACCATATATTTT
15	TRBV11-1	TRBD1	TRBJ1-2	.	CASSLAQGDRGGYTF	TGTGCCAGCAGCTTAGCGCAGGGGGACAGAGGTGGCTACACCTTC
14	TRBV5-4	.	TRBJ1-2	once	CASSFNHQGSGYTF	TGTGCCAGCAGCTTCAATCATCAGGGGTCAGGCTACACCTTC
12	TRBV12-3/TRBV12-4	TRBD2	TRBJ2-1	.	CASSRSGGEQFF	TGTGCCAGCAGCCGAAGCGGGGGTGAGCAGTTCTTC
14	TRBV28	.	TRBJ1-2	few	CASSTPGTKSGYTF	TGTGCCAGCAGTACCCCCGGGACAAAGAGTGGCTACACCTTC
11	TRBV24-1	.	TRBJ2-7	.	CATSDLREQYF	TGTGCCACCAGTGATTTGCGCGAGCAGTACTTC
14	TRBV28	.	TRBJ1-5	.	CASSSTRPNQPQHF	TGTGCCAGCAGTTCCACGCGGCCTAATCAGCCCCAGCATTTT
15	TRBV10-3	.	TRBJ2-2	.	CAISKPPQGTGELFF	TGTGCCATCAGTAAGCCCCCTCAGGGCACCGGGGAGCTGTTTTTT
14	TRBV7-9	.	TRBJ1-6	.	CASSLVGENSPLHF	TGTGCCAGCAGCTTAGTCGGGGAAAATTCACCCCTCCACTTT
15	TRBV5-8	.	TRBJ1-5	.	CASSRRALGRQPQHF	TGTGCCAGCAGCCGGAGGGCCCTCGGGCGGCAGCCCCAGCATTTT
15	TRBV19	TRBD1	TRBJ1-1	few	CASSSRQGISTEAFF	TGTGCCAGTAGTTCACGACAGGGGATTAGCACTGAAGCTTTCTTT
13	TRBV7-9	.	TRBJ2-4	.	CASSYLGEDIQYF	TGTGCCAGCAGCTACCTCGGTGAGGACATTCAGTACTTC
16	TRBV7-8	.	TRBJ1-1	.	CASSLASQAMNTEAFF	TGTGCCAGCAGCTTAGCGAGCCAGGCTATGAACACTGAAGCTTTCTTT
14	TRBV9	TRBD2	TRBJ2-2	few	CASSPAGVSGELFF	TGTGCCAGCAGCCCAGCGGGGGTCTCCGGGGAGCTGTTTTTT
15	TRBV2	TRBD1	TRBJ1-4	.	CASSERGQGNEKLFF	TGTGCCAGCAGTGAACGAGGACAGGGCAACGAAAAACTGTTTTTT
16	TRBV28	.	TRBJ1-2	few	CASMSPRTGINYGYTF	TGTGCCAGCATGTCGCCCCGAACAGGGATCAACTATGGCTACACCTTC
12	TRBV19	TRBD1	TRBJ1-5	.	CATEGQGGPQHF	TGTGCCACTGAGGGACAGGGGGGTCCCCAGCATTTT
14	TRBV4-3	TRBD1	TRBJ1-4	.	CASSIDRVDEKLFF	TGCGCCAGCTCGATCGACAGGGTAGATGAAAAACTGTTTTTT
14	TRBV5-1	TRBD2	TRBJ2-2	.	CASSVGLGTGELFF	TGCGCCAGCAGCGTAGGACTAGGCACCGGGGAGCTGTTTTTT
13	TRBV6-6	.	TRBJ1-5	.	CASNRGGHQPQHF	TGTGCCTCTAACCGGGGGGGACATCAGCCCCAGCATTTT